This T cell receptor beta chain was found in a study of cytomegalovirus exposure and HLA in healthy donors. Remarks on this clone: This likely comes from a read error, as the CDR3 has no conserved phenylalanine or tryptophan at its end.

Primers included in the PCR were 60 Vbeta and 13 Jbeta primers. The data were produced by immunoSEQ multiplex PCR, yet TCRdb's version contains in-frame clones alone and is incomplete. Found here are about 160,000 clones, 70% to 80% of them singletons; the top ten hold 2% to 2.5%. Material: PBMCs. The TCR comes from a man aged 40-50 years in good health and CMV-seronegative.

The DNA of the CDR3 is TGTGCCAGCAGTCCAACAGGGACGAACGAGCAGTACCCC. Amino acid sequence: CASSPTGTNEQYP. The rearrangement uses TRBV2 and TRBJ2-7; tentative D call: TRBD1 (6 bases). Trimming removed 5 bases at V and 5 bases at J, with 13 bases between. The CDR3 contains 13 residues. CDR1 is SNHLY, CDR2 FYNNEI, per germline.